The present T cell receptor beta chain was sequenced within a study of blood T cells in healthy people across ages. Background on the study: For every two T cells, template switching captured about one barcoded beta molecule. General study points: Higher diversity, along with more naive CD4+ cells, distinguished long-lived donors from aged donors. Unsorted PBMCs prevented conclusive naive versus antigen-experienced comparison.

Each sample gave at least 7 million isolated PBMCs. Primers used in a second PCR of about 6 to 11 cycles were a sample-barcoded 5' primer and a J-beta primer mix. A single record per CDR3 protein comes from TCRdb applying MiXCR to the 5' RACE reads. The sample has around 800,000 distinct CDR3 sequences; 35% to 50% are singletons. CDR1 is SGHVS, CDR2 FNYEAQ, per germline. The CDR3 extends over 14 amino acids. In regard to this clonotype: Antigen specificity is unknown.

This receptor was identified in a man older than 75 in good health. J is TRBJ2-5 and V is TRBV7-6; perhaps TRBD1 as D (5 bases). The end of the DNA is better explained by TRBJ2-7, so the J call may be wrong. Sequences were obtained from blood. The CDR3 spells CASSLESPGYEQYF. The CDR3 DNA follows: TGTGCCAGCAGCTTAGAATCTCCAGGGTACGAGCAGTACTTC.